The 28 T cell receptor beta chains reported below all come from one sample, sequenced in a study of T cell responses to AZD1222 COVID-19 vaccine. Sequencing used immunoSEQ multiplex PCR; TCRdb keeps in-frame clones, though not all of them. Of fewer than 100,000 clones listed, nearly 90% are singletons. The specimen was peripheral blood, collected on day 0 of AZD1222 vaccination. These receptor sequences come from an adult in good health.

The chain uses TRBV4-3 and TRBJ2-3; D may correspond to TRBD1 or TRBD2 (5 bases each). Germline CDR1 LGHNA, CDR2 YSLEER. The ends were cut back, 0 bases at V and 8 bases at J, with 18 bases in the middle. The CDR3 spans 16 residues. CDR3 residues: CASSQDGSIARGTQYF. CDR3 DNA sequence: TGCGCCAGCAGCCAAGACGGCAGCATCGCGAGGGGTACGCAGTATTTT.

This rearrangement joins TRBV6-2 or TRBV6-3 to TRBJ2-3; possibly TRBD2 for D (5 bases). The CDR3 length is 15 residues. V was shortened by 2 bases and J by 2 bases, with 11 bases between the two germline ends. Germline CDR1 is MNHEY and CDR2 is SVGEGT. CDR3 protein: CASSYDEGTTDTQYF. Written as DNA, the CDR3 is TGTGCCAGCAGTTACGATGAGGGAACCACAGATACGCAGTATTTT.

The gene calls are TRBV7-6 and TRBJ2-7, with 15 nucleotides matching TRBD2. Germline V lookup: CDR1 SGHVS, CDR2 FNYEAQ. V shed 4 bases, J shed 6 bases, and the junction held 4 bases outside the gene matches. The CDR3 is 15 residues long. Here the CDR3 DNA reads TGTGCCAGCAGCTCGGGACTAGCGGGGGGCATCGAGCAGTACTTC. Its protein is CASSSGLAGGIEQYF.

J is TRBJ1-5 and V is TRBV18; 8 bases agree with TRBD1. Germline CDR1 reads KGHSH; CDR2 reads LQKENI. The CDR3 runs 16 residues. With 2 bases clipped from V and 0 bases from J, the junction kept 3 bases outside the gene matches. In DNA form, the CDR3 reads TGTGCCAGCTCACCAACGGGACAGGATAGCAATCAGCCCCAGCATTTT. It is translated as CASSPTGQDSNQPQHF.

The chain couples TRBV9 to TRBJ2-5; D call uncertain. CDR3 length: 14 amino acids. Trimming took 0 bases from V and 2 from J, leaving 8 bases between them. Germline values: CDR1 SGDLS, CDR2 YYNGEE. This chain's CDR3 is CASSVASTQETQYF. The DNA of the CDR3 is TGTGCCAGCAGCGTAGCTAGTACTCAAGAGACCCAGTACTTC.

V usage is TRBV6-5 and J usage is TRBJ2-5; 8 bases map to TRBD1. Trimming took 0 bases from V and 5 from J; bases not matched to a gene: 5. From germline, CDR1 is MNHEY and CDR2 SVGAGI. The CDR3 sequence is 15 residues long. The CDR3 loop is CASSYSGQETETQYF. The DNA of the CDR3 is TGTGCCAGCAGTTACTCGGGACAGGAGACGGAGACCCAGTACTTC.

The chain carries TRBV7-2 and TRBJ2-7; 7 bases align to TRBD1. Germline CDR1 and CDR2: SGHTA and FQGNSA. The trim removed 5 bases at V and 3 bases at J, leaving 7 bases unmatched. The CDR3 sequence is 14 residues long. The CDR3 nucleotides are TGTGCCAGCAGCAGTGGGGGACAGCTCTACGAGCAGTACTTC. It specifies CASSSGGQLYEQYF.

The V and J genes are TRBV7-3 and TRBJ1-1; D remains unclear. CDR1 and CDR2 from the germline V gene are SGHTA and FQGTGA. The germline V and J ends were trimmed by 3 bases and 1 base, with 6 bases remaining between them. The CDR3 length is 13 residues. The CDR3 DNA reads as TGTGCCAGCAGCTTGTCGGCGAACACTGAAGCTTTCTTT. Translating gives CASSLSANTEAFF.

The chain employs TRBV5-4 and TRBJ2-5, with a tentative D call TRBD1 (6 bases). The germline V gene has CDR1 SGHNT and CDR2 YYREEE (reference sequence). Trimming pared 5 bases from V and 5 bases from J, leaving 16 bases between. This CDR3 has 14 amino acids. CDR3 sequence: CASREVGAGETQYF. The DNA of the CDR3 is TGTGCCAGCAGAGAGGTGGGGGCAGGGGAGACCCAGTACTTC. Full variable domain (outside the CDR3, taken from reference TRBV5-4 and TRBJ2-5): ETGVTQSPTHLIKTRGQQVTLRCSSQSGHNTVSWYQQALGQGPQFIFQYYREEENGRGNFPPRFSGLQFPNYSSELNVNALELDDSALYLCASREVGAGETQYFGPGTRLLVL.

This clone was detected once. The chain is built from TRBV19 and TRBJ2-6; D gene ambiguous. V lost 2 bases, J lost 8 bases, and 10 bases lay in between. The CDR3 is made up of 14 amino acids. The germline V gene has CDR1 LNHDA and CDR2 SQIVND (reference sequence). In nucleotides, the CDR3 is TGTGCCAGTAGTATATTTGTGTCGACCAACGTCCTGACTTTC. Amino acids: CASSIFVSTNVLTF.

This chain connects TRBV6-5 to TRBJ1-6; 8 nucleotides match TRBD1. The germline gives CDR1 MNHEY, CDR2 SVGAGI. This CDR3 comprises 14 residues. Germline trimming cut 4 bases from V and 8 bases from J; bases unmatched to any gene: 4. CDR3 sequence (DNA): TGTGCCAGCAGTTCGGACAGGGACCATTCACCCCTCCACTTT. It is translated as CASSSDRDHSPLHF.

Written as DNA, the CDR3 is TGTGCCTGGAGTGCTCTCACAGGGGGCTTTCAGCCCCAGCATTTT. This sequence encodes CAWSALTGGFQPQHF. This chain uses TRBV30 with TRBJ1-5, with 9 positions matching TRBD1. The CDR3 runs 15 residues. CDR1 is GTSNPN and CDR2 is SVGIG in the germline V gene (reference sequence). V shed 1 base and J 6 bases; nucleotides not matched to a gene: 7.

This chain joins TRBV18 and TRBJ1-1; 9 bases map to TRBD1. This CDR3 contains 15 residues. Trimming cost V 4 bases and J 2 bases; bases outside gene matches: 5. Germline V gene lookup returns CDR1 KGHSH and CDR2 LQKENI. The CDR3 nucleotides are TGTGCCAGCTCACAAACAACAGGGGGCAACACTGAAGCTTTCTTT. This translates into CASSQTTGGNTEAFF.

Remarks on this clone: The junction departs from the called germline gene at one end, perhaps through a read error. The gene calls are TRBV7-7 and TRBJ2-5; the D call may be TRBD1 or TRBD2 (6 bases each). The CDR3 loop spans 15 amino acids. Germline V gene data show CDR1 as SSHAT and CDR2 as FNYEAQ (reference sequence). This chain's CDR3 is CASSLDSGGVETQYF. DNA of the CDR3: TGTGCTAGCAGCTTGGACAGCGGAGGGGTGGAGACCCAGTACTTC.

The chain has TRBV4-1 and TRBJ1-4, with D possibly being TRBD1 (5 bases). Trimming took off 4 bases at V and 0 bases at J, with 15 bases between the two ends. This CDR3 comprises 17 residues. Germline values: CDR1 MGHRA, CDR2 YSYEKL. The CDR3: CASSPRDEGTTNEKLFF. DNA for the CDR3: TGCGCCAGCAGCCCCCGGGACGAGGGAACAACTAATGAAAAACTGTTTTTT.

The CDR3 is CASSYPRGPNQPQHF. The DNA for the CDR3 is TGTGCCAGCAGTTACCCACGGGGACCTAATCAGCCCCAGCATTTT. The chain carries TRBV6-2 or TRBV6-3 and TRBJ1-5; D perhaps matches TRBD1 (5 bases). This CDR3 is built from 15 residues. Per germline, CDR1 MNHEY and CDR2 SVGEGT. Trimming shortened V by 2 bases and J by 4 bases, and 12 bases separated the two germline ends.

The chain uses TRBV5-3 and TRBJ2-2; 9 bases are shared with TRBD2. TRBV5-3 has ORF status, its function being uncertain. V lost 6 bases to trimming and J lost 6 bases; unmatched junction nucleotides: 12. This CDR3 is 16 amino acids long. The CDR3 here is CARTWGVAGVSGELFF. The CDR3 nucleotides are TGTGCCAGAACCTGGGGAGTAGCGGGGGTTTCCGGGGAGCTGTTTTTT.

The chain has TRBV7-9 and TRBJ1-5, with 10 bases lining up with TRBD1. The CDR3 has 15 amino acids. Germline V gene lookup returns CDR1 SEHNR and CDR2 FQNEAQ (reference sequence). The junction had 8 bases not matched to a gene; V was cut back by 5 bases and J by 7 bases. In DNA form, the CDR3 reads TGTGCCAGCAGCACGGGGACAGGGGAGGGCCAGCCCCAGCATTTT. It encodes CASSTGTGEGQPQHF.

DNA of the CDR3: TGCGCCAGCAGCCGATCCGGTCAGTACGAGCAGTACTTC. It translates to CASSRSGQYEQYF. The gene calls are TRBV4-1 and TRBJ2-7; D not certain. The germline V gene has CDR1 MGHRA and CDR2 YSYEKL. The CDR3 has 13 amino acids. Trimming shortened V by 4 bases and J by 4 bases, and 11 bases separated the two germline ends.

The V call is TRBV5-5, the J call TRBJ1-3; D call uncertain. CDR3 length equals 14 residues. CDR1 and CDR2 (germline): SGHKS, YYEKEE (reference sequence). V lost 6 bases to trimming and J lost 0 bases, with 10 bases between them. The chain's CDR3 is CASTTYSSGNTIYF. The DNA of the CDR3 is TGTGCCAGCACCACATACAGCTCTGGAAACACCATATATTTT.

V is TRBV7-3 and J is TRBJ2-3; 10 bases agree with TRBD1. After removal of 7 bases from V and 9 bases from J, the junction contained 10 bases not matched to a gene. This CDR3 spans 14 amino acids. CDR1 and CDR2 (germline): SGHTA, FQGTGA. Here the CDR3 DNA reads TGTGCCAGCACCCCTGGGACAGGGGTGGGGACGCAGTATTTT. It is translated as CASTPGTGVGTQYF.

The chain has TRBV3-1 (or the pseudogene TRBV3-2) and TRBJ1-4; D gene uncertain. This CDR3 region has 15 residues. From germline, CDR1 is LGHDT and CDR2 YNNKEL (reference sequence). The germline V and J ends were trimmed by 4 bases and 5 bases, with 14 bases remaining between them. The CDR3 DNA follows: TGTGCCAGCAGCCCTGTGGACGGGAGAAATGAAAAACTGTTTTTT. This codes for CASSPVDGRNEKLFF.

The gene calls are TRBV6-6 and TRBJ1-3; 7 nucleotides match TRBD1. The CDR3 is made up of 15 amino acids. Per the germline V gene, CDR1 is MNHNY and CDR2 is SVGAGI (reference sequence). With 4 bases clipped from V and 2 bases from J, the junction kept 5 bases outside the gene matches. The CDR3 loop is CASSLKGAAGNTIYF. CDR3 nucleotides: TGTGCCAGCAGTTTAAAGGGGGCAGCTGGAAACACCATATATTTT.

This chain connects TRBV6-2 or TRBV6-3 to TRBJ2-7, with 10 positions matching TRBD1. Looked up from germline, CDR1 is MNHEY and CDR2 is SVGEGT. Losses at the gene ends were 5 bases for V and 3 bases for J; bases not matched to a gene: 7. CDR3 length equals 15 residues. The chain's CDR3 is CASSDRTGGVYEQYF. The CDR3 nucleotides read TGTGCCAGCAGTGACCGGACAGGGGGAGTCTACGAGCAGTACTTC.

V usage is TRBV5-1 and J usage is TRBJ2-5; D gene unclear. The V end lost 4 bases, the J end lost 2 bases, and 12 bases lay between the germline ends. Germline CDR1 reads SGHRS; CDR2 reads YFSETQ. There are 14 residues in the CDR3. CDR3 sequence: CASSLPTAQETQYF. The CDR3 bases are TGCGCCAGCAGCCTGCCGACGGCACAAGAGACCCAGTACTTC.

This clone was seen only once. The rearrangement joins TRBV5-1 to TRBJ2-5, with D possibly matching TRBD1 (5 bases). The CDR3 extends over 16 amino acids. CDR1 is SGHRS, CDR2 YFSETQ, per germline. With 0 bases removed from V and 5 bases from J, the gap between germline ends came to 17 bases. CDR3 sequence: CASSLAGGASGETQYF. The CDR3 coding sequence is TGCGCCAGCAGCTTGGCCGGTGGGGCAAGTGGGGAGACCCAGTACTTC.

The V gene is TRBV2, the J gene TRBJ1-5; D unresolved. The CDR3 has 14 amino acids. V was shortened by 8 bases and J by 1 base, with 12 bases between the two germline ends. The germline gives CDR1 SNHLY, CDR2 FYNNEI. In DNA, the CDR3 is TGTGCCAGCCTACTCGGGGAAAGCAATCAGCCCCAGCATTTT. It yields the protein CASLLGESNQPQHF.

In its sample, this clone was seen once. This sequence joins TRBV9 and TRBJ2-5; the match to TRBD1 covers 7 bases. The junction had 3 bases not matched to a gene; V was cut back by 3 bases and J by 1 base. From germline, CDR1 is SGDLS and CDR2 YYNGEE. The CDR3 runs 14 residues. CDR3 nucleotide sequence: TGTGCCAGCAGCGCCGGACAGGCCCAAGAGACCCAGTACTTC. It yields the protein CASSAGQAQETQYF.